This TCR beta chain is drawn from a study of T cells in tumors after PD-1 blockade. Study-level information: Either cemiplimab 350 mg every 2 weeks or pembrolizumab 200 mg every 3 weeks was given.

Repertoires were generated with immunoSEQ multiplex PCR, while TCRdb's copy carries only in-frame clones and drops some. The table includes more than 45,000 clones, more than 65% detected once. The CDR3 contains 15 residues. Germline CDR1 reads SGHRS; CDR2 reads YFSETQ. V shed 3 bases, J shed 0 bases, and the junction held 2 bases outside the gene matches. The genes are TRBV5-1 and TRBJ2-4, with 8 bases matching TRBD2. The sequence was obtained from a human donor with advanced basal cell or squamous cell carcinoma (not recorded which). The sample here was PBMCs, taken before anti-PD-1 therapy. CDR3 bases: TGCGCCAGCAGCTCGACTAGCGAAGCCAAAAACATTCAGTACTTC. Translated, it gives CASSSTSEAKNIQYF. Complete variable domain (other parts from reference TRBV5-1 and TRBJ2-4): KAGVTQTPRYLIKTRGQQVTLSCSPISGHRSVSWYQQTPGQGLQFLFEYFSETQRNKGNFPGRFSGRQFSNSRSEMNVSTLELGDSALYLCASSSTSEAKNIQYFGAGTRLSVL.